Each of the 28 T cell receptor beta chains below was sequenced from the same sample in a study of PD-1 blockade in classical Hodgkin lymphoma. The data were produced by immunoSEQ multiplex PCR, yet TCRdb's version contains in-frame clones alone and is incomplete. This sample has roughly 23,000 clones, with 90% found just once. As to time point: newly diagnosed, previously untreated cHL patient sample. With magnetic negative selection, CD4+ T cells were purified from PBMCs that had been thawed. Source material: CD4+ T cells from blood. The receptors shown here come from a human donor with classical Hodgkin lymphoma.

Comments on this clone: One end of the junction does not line up with germline, which may come from a read error. The chain joins TRBV6-5 to TRBJ1-1; TRBD1 might be the D (5 bases). Per the germline V gene, CDR1 is MNHEY and CDR2 is SVGAGI. The CDR3 has 16 residues. CDR3 bases: TGTGCCAGCAGTTACCTTCGGGGGAGGTTGAACTCTGAAGCTTTCTTT. Its protein product is CASSYLRGRLNSEAFF.

V is TRBV19 and J is TRBJ2-3; 16 bases align to TRBD2. V shed 9 bases, J shed 3 bases, and the junction held 6 bases outside the gene matches. CDR3 size: 16 residues. CDR1 is LNHDA, CDR2 SQIVND, per germline (reference sequence). CDR3 sequence reads: CASSQGLAGGTDTQYF. Written as DNA, the CDR3 is TGTGCCAGCAGTCAGGGACTAGCGGGAGGGACAGATACGCAGTATTTT.

The V gene is TRBV18, the J gene TRBJ2-3, with D perhaps given as TRBD1 or TRBD2 (5 bases each). The V gene lost 0 bases and the J gene lost 7 bases, with 14 bases spanning the gap. Germline loops: CDR1 KGHSH, CDR2 LQKENI. The CDR3 runs 15 residues. This CDR3 is CASSPPAARGNTQYF. In DNA, the CDR3 is TGTGCCAGCTCACCACCGGCGGCGAGGGGCAATACGCAGTATTTT. Supplemented by reference TRBV18 and TRBJ2-3, the full variable domain reads NAGVMQNPRHLVRRRGQEARLRCSPMKGHSHVYWYRQLPEEGLKFMVYLQKENIIDESGMPKERFSAEFPKEGPSILRIQQVVRGDSAAYFCASSPPAARGNTQYFGPGTRLTVL.

This chain connects TRBV4-1 to TRBJ1-6; 7 positions match TRBD1. CDR1 and CDR2 (germline): MGHRA, YSYEKL. V lost 3 bases and J lost 0; bases outside the gene matches: 2. The CDR3 is made up of 16 amino acids. This chain's CDR3 is CASSQDRFSYNSPLHF. CDR3 nucleotide sequence: TGCGCCAGCAGCCAGGACAGGTTCTCCTATAATTCACCCCTCCACTTT.

The chain joins TRBV19 to TRBJ2-5; 10 bases are a match to TRBD1. The trim removed 5 bases at V and 5 bases at J, leaving 5 bases unmatched. CDR3 size: 14 residues. In germline, CDR1 is LNHDA, CDR2 SQIVND (reference sequence). In DNA form, the CDR3 reads TGTGCCAGTAGTCGGGACAGGGGCCCCGAGACCCAGTACTTC. Translating gives CASSRDRGPETQYF.

The chain has TRBV5-1 and TRBJ1-3; D possibly corresponds to TRBD1 (6 bases). The CDR3 consists of 14 residues. Germline lookup yields CDR1 SGHRS and CDR2 YFSETQ. V dropped 4 bases and J dropped 2 bases, with 10 bases sitting between them. CDR3 sequence (DNA): TGCGCCAGCAGCCTGGGGGCGGCTGGAAACACCATATATTTT. This sequence encodes CASSLGAAGNTIYF. Drawing the rest from reference TRBV5-1 and TRBJ1-3, the complete variable domain is KAGVTQTPRYLIKTRGQQVTLSCSPISGHRSVSWYQQTPGQGLQFLFEYFSETQRNKGNFPGRFSGRQFSNSRSEMNVSTLELGDSALYLCASSLGAAGNTIYFGEGSWLTVV.

The chain combines TRBV7-2 with TRBJ2-1; 14 positions match TRBD2. This CDR3 is 19 amino acids long. Germline V gene sequence: CDR1 SGHTA, CDR2 FQGNSA. V was pared by 5 bases and J by 0 bases, with 9 bases of the junction left unmatched. This chain's CDR3 is CASSVTSGGVKSSYNEQFF. In DNA form, the CDR3 reads TGTGCCAGCAGCGTGACTAGCGGGGGGGTTAAGAGCTCCTACAATGAGCAGTTCTTC.

The chain links TRBV28 to TRBJ1-2; the D is unclear. Germline values: CDR1 MDHEN, CDR2 SYDVKM. This CDR3 has 14 residues. Deletions cut 6 bases from V and 4 bases from J, with 15 bases between. The CDR3 DNA is TGTGCCAGCAGCCCCGGACTCAGATCCTATGGCTACACCTTC. Protein sequence: CASSPGLRSYGYTF.

V and J are TRBV5-4 and TRBJ2-5, with TRBD2 as a possible D gene (5 bases). The CDR3 is 13 residues long. Looked up from germline, CDR1 is SGHNT and CDR2 is YYREEE (reference sequence). V was cut by 1 base and J by 2 bases, with 6 bases left in between. The CDR3 reads CASSLWEQETQYF. CDR3 sequence (DNA): TGTGCCAGCAGCTTGTGGGAGCAAGAGACCCAGTACTTC.

This sequence joins TRBV5-1 and TRBJ1-6; D call uncertain. The germline V gene encodes CDR1 SGHRS and CDR2 YFSETQ. Between the trimmed V and J ends, which lost 3 bases and 8 bases, there was a span of 9 bases. The CDR3 has 13 amino acids. CDR3 amino acids: CASSSDTDSPLHF. The CDR3 bases are TGCGCCAGCAGCTCCGATACTGATTCACCCCTCCACTTT.

The chain is built from TRBV7-9 and TRBJ1-1; D gene uncertain. The V end lost 4 bases, the J end lost 11 bases, and 8 bases lay between the germline ends. CDR3 length: 10 amino acids. Germline lookup yields CDR1 SEHNR and CDR2 FQNEAQ (reference sequence). CDR3: CASSSAGAFF. CDR3 DNA: TGTGCCAGCAGCTCGGCAGGCGCTTTCTTT.

The chain is built from TRBV18 and TRBJ2-1; 7 positions agree with TRBD2. V lost 5 bases to trimming and J lost 3 bases; unmatched junction nucleotides: 13. Germline V lookup: CDR1 KGHSH, CDR2 LQKENI. This CDR3 has 17 residues. The CDR3 reads CASSLNSFGRYYNEQFF. The CDR3 DNA reads as TGTGCCAGCTCATTAAATAGCTTCGGGAGGTACTACAATGAGCAGTTCTTC.

This chain connects TRBV30 to TRBJ1-1; TRBD1 might be the D (5 bases). Trimming shortened V by 4 bases and J by 0 bases, and 15 bases separated the two germline ends. Germline-derived CDR1 and CDR2 are GTSNPN and SVGIG (reference sequence). This CDR3 is 15 amino acids long. In nucleotides, the CDR3 is TGTGCCTGGACCGAGGGGATATCACTGAACACTGAAGCTTTCTTT. This translates into CAWTEGISLNTEAFF.

The CDR3 bases are TGTGCCAGCAGCCAAGAAGAGGGACAGGGGACTTATGGCTACACCTTC. It encodes CASSQEEGQGTYGYTF. The genes are TRBV4-2 and TRBJ1-2; 10 nucleotides line up with TRBD1. The CDR3 spans 16 residues. Trimming cost V 0 bases and J 5 bases; bases outside gene matches: 6. The germline V gene encodes CDR1 LGHNA and CDR2 YNFKEQ.

V gene TRBV6-5 combines with J gene TRBJ2-1; D is possibly TRBD1 or TRBD2 (6 bases each). CDR3 length: 14 residues. Germline-derived CDR1 and CDR2 are MNHEY and SVGAGI. Trimming cost V 3 bases and J 9 bases, with 15 bases left between them. The CDR3 region has the DNA TGTGCCAGCAGTTATCGGAGACTAGGGGGTGAGCAGTTCTTC. Its translation: CASSYRRLGGEQFF.

The chain couples TRBV6-1 to TRBJ1-2; tentative D call: TRBD1 (5 bases). Germline assignment: CDR1 MNHNS and CDR2 SASEGT. Trimming shortened V by 10 bases and J by 8 bases, and 20 bases separated the two germline ends. CDR3 size: 13 residues. The chain's CDR3 is CATPHAGGGGYTF. The CDR3 DNA is TGTGCCACCCCCCACGCGGGTGGGGGGGGCTACACCTTC.

The J gene is TRBJ2-3, the V gene TRBV9; the D is unclear. Germline assignment: CDR1 SGDLS and CDR2 YYNGEE. The CDR3 runs to 14 residues. Trimming left V 2 bases short and J 2 bases short, with 9 bases between. The CDR3 region has the DNA TGTGCCAGCAGCGTTGGCTTCTCCACAGATACGCAGTATTTT. Its protein is CASSVGFSTDTQYF. The full variable domain, completed using reference TRBV9 and TRBJ2-3, is DSGVTQTPKHLITATGQRVTLRCSPRSGDLSVYWYQQSLDQGLQFLIQYYNGEERAKGNILERFSAQQFPDLHSELNLSSLELGDSALYFCASSVGFSTDTQYFGPGTRLTVL.

J is TRBJ1-3 and V is TRBV7-6, with D perhaps matching TRBD1 (5 bases). Per the germline V gene, CDR1 is SGHVS and CDR2 is FNYEAQ. The CDR3 is 16 residues long. V was shortened by 5 bases and J by 6 bases, with 20 bases between the two germline ends. The CDR3 DNA follows: TGTGCCAGCAGCCGCTGGTCAGGGACCCGGGAAAACACCATATATTTT. Translation: CASSRWSGTRENTIYF.

The rearrangement joins TRBV5-5 to TRBJ1-1, with no clear D. This CDR3 has 14 amino acids. With 0 bases removed from V and 4 bases from J, the gap between germline ends came to 10 bases. Germline V gene sequence: CDR1 SGHKS, CDR2 YYEKEE (reference sequence). The CDR3 nucleotides are TGTGCCAGCAGCTTGGAAAGGGTTGGCACTGAAGCTTTCTTT. Translated: CASSLERVGTEAFF.

V gene TRBV28 combines with J gene TRBJ1-5; TRBD1 is a possible D gene (5 bases). This CDR3 region has 22 residues. The V gene lost 1 base and the J gene lost 4 bases, with 32 bases spanning the gap. CDR1 and CDR2 from the germline V gene are MDHEN and SYDVKM. CDR3 protein: CASSLYGVSFNRGTGKNQPQHF. Written as DNA, the CDR3 is TGTGCCAGCAGTTTATACGGAGTCAGCTTTAACCGCGGGACCGGGAAAAATCAGCCCCAGCATTTT.

This chain connects TRBV9 to TRBJ1-1; TRBD1 aligns across 11 bases. The CDR3 is made up of 17 amino acids. V gave up 0 bases and J gave up 3 bases; unmatched junction bases: 7. Germline V gives CDR1 SGDLS, CDR2 YYNGEE. CDR3 amino acids: CASSVATGQGAYTEAFF. The CDR3 region has the DNA TGTGCCAGCAGCGTAGCGACTGGACAGGGGGCCTACACTGAAGCTTTCTTT. Combining the CDR3 with reference TRBV9 and TRBJ1-1 gives the whole variable domain DSGVTQTPKHLITATGQRVTLRCSPRSGDLSVYWYQQSLDQGLQFLIQYYNGEERAKGNILERFSAQQFPDLHSELNLSSLELGDSALYFCASSVATGQGAYTEAFFGQGTRLTVV.

This clone has just a few counts. This rearrangement joins TRBV6-5 to TRBJ1-1; D call uncertain. V gave up 7 bases and J gave up 0 bases, with 12 bases separating them. The CDR3 covers 14 residues. In germline, CDR1 is MNHEY, CDR2 SVGAGI. CDR3 DNA sequence: TGTGCCAGCACCATGCGGGGTTTGAACACTGAAGCTTTCTTT. Its translation: CASTMRGLNTEAFF.

The chain recombines TRBV12-5 with TRBJ2-2, with TRBD2 matching 8 bases. In germline, CDR1 is LGHNT, CDR2 FRNRAP. This CDR3 has 15 residues. V gave up 3 bases and J gave up 12 bases; unmatched junction bases: 12. This CDR3 is CASGFLSSGASKLFF. In DNA form, the CDR3 reads TGTGCTAGTGGTTTCCTCAGTAGCGGGGCGTCTAAGCTGTTTTTT.

V gene TRBV7-9 combines with J gene TRBJ2-6; 9 bases map to TRBD1. V was pared by 5 bases and J by 0 bases, with 5 bases of the junction left unmatched. This CDR3 contains 17 residues. From germline, CDR1 is SEHNR and CDR2 FQNEAQ (reference sequence). For the CDR3, the DNA is TGTGCCAGCAGCCCGACAGGGGGAAGCTCTGGGGCCAACGTCCTGACTTTC. It encodes CASSPTGGSSGANVLTF.

This rearrangement joins TRBV7-8 to TRBJ1-1; 7 bases map to TRBD1. The CDR3 length is 15 residues. J gave up 4 bases and V 2 bases, and 7 bases lay outside the gene matches. Germline values: CDR1 SGHVS, CDR2 FQNEAQ. The CDR3 region is CASSLRRGLSTEAFF. DNA of the CDR3: TGTGCCAGCAGCTTACGGAGGGGGCTGAGCACTGAAGCTTTCTTT. Looking up the rest from reference TRBV7-8 and TRBJ1-1 gives the full variable domain: GAGVSQSPRYKVAKRGQDVALRCDPISGHVSLFWYQQALGQGPEFLTYFQNEAQLDKSGLPSDRFFAERPEGSVSTLKIQRTQQEDSAVYLCASSLRRGLSTEAFFGQGTRLTVV.

This chain's CDR3 is CASSLLPSGGHNEQFF. In nucleotides, the CDR3 is TGTGCCAGCAGTTTACTTCCTAGCGGGGGCCACAATGAGCAGTTCTTC. This chain links TRBV28 with TRBJ2-1; 10 nucleotides match TRBD2. Germline trimming cut 2 bases from V and 5 bases from J; bases unmatched to any gene: 6. The CDR3 length is 16 residues. Germline CDR1 MDHEN, CDR2 SYDVKM.

The gene calls are TRBV5-4 and TRBJ1-2; no firm D call. The CDR3 length is 14 residues. Trimming stripped 4 bases from V and 8 bases from J, with 18 bases between. CDR1 and CDR2 from the germline V gene are SGHNT and YYREEE (reference sequence). The CDR3 DNA follows: TGTGCCAGCAGCCCAGACGGTCGCCGCGGGGGCTACACCTTC. This codes for CASSPDGRRGGYTF.

V and J are TRBV9 and TRBJ2-1; D unclear. Germline values: CDR1 SGDLS, CDR2 YYNGEE. The CDR3 spans 15 residues. V was cut by 2 bases and J by 6 bases, with 15 bases left in between. DNA of the CDR3: TGTGCCAGCAGCGTTACACACAGCATGGGCAATGAGCAGTTCTTC. Translation gives CASSVTHSMGNEQFF.